The T cell receptor (beta chain) described here comes from a study of PD-1 and CTLA-4 blockade in melanoma. Sequenced by immunoSEQ multiplex PCR; TCRdb stores in-frame clones only, minus some. There are some 7,100 clones in the sample; under 90% occur only once, and 39% lies in the top ten. J gave up 2 bases and V 4 bases, and 2 bases lay outside the gene matches. CDR1 is LGHNA and CDR2 is YSLEER in the germline V gene. This CDR3 comprises 14 residues. Source: CD8+ T cells from peripheral blood, taken before anti-PD-1 treatment. The receptor was derived from a human donor with melanoma. The chain employs TRBV4-3 and TRBJ2-1; 7 nucleotides line up with TRBD2. CDR3 amino acids: CASSLAGAYNEQFF. The DNA of the CDR3 is TGCGCCAGCAGCCTGGCGGGGGCCTACAATGAGCAGTTCTTC.